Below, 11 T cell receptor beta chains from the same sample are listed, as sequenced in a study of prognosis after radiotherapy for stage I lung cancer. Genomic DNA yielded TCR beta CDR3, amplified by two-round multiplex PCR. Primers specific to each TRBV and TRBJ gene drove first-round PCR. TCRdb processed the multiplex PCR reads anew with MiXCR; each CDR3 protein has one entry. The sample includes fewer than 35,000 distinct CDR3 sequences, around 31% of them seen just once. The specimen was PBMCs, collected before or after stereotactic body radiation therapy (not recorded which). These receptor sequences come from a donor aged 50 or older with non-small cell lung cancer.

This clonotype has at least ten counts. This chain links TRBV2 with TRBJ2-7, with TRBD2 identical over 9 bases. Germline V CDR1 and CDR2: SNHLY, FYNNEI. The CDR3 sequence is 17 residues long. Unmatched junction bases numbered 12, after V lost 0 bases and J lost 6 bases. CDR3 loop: CASSEASGLAAEGEQYF. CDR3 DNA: TGTGCCAGCAGTGAAGCCTCGGGACTAGCCGCGGAAGGCGAGCAGTACTTC. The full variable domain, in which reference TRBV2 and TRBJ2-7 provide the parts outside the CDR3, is EPEVTQTPSHQVTQMGQEVILRCVPISNHLYFYWYRQILGQKVEFLVSFYNNEISEKSEIFDDQFSVERPDGSNFTLKIRSTKLEDSAMYFCASSEASGLAAEGEQYFGPGTRLTVT.

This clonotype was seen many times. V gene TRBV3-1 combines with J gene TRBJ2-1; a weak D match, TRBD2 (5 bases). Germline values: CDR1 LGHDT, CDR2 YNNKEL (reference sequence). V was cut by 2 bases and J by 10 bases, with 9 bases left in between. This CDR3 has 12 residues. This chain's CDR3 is CASSQSASEQFF. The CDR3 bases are TGTGCCAGCAGCCAAAGCGCTAGCGAGCAGTTCTTC.

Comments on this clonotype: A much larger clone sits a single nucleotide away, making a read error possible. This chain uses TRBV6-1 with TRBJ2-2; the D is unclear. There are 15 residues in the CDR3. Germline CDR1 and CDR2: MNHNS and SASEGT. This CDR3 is CASRDQWPNSGELFF. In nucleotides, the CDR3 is TGTGCCAGCAGAGATCAGTGGCCGAACAGCGGGGAGCTGTTTTTT.

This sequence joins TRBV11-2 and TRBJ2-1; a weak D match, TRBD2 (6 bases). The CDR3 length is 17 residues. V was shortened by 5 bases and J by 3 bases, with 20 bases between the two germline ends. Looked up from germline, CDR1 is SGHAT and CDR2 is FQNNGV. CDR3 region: CASSPPLAGLFYNEQFF. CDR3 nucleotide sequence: TGTGCCAGCAGCCCCCCGCTGGCGGGACTTTTCTACAATGAGCAGTTCTTC.

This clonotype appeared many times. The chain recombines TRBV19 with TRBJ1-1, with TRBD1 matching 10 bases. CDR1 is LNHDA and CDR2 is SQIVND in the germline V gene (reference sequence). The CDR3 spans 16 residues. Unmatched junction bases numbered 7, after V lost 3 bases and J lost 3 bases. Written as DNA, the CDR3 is TGTGCCAGTAGTATGAGGACAGGGGGGTGGTACACTGAAGCTTTCTTT. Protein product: CASSMRTGGWYTEAFF.

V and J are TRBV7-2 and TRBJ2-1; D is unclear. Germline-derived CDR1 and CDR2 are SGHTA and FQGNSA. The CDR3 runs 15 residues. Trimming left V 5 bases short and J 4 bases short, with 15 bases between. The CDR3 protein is CASSLARLGYNEQFF. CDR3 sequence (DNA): TGTGCCAGCAGCCTTGCCCGATTGGGGTACAATGAGCAGTTCTTC.

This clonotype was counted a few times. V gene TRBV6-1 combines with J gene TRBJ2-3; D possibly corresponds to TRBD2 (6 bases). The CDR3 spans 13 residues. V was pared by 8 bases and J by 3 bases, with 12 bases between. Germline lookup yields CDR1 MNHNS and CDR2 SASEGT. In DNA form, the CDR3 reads TGTGCCAGCGGCGCTAGCGAAACAGATACGCAGTATTTT. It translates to CASGASETDTQYF.

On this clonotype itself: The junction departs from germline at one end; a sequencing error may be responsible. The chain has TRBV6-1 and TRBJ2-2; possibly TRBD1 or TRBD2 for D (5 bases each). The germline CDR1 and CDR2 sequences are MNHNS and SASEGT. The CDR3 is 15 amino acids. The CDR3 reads CASSSPVPGAGEPFF. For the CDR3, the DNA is TGTGCCAGCAGCTCCCCGGTTCCTGGGGCCGGGGAGCCGTTTTTT.

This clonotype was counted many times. CDR3 sequence reads: CASSTLDVPGTDTQYF. CDR3 nucleotides: TGTGCCAGCAGCACCCTAGACGTGCCCGGCACAGATACGCAGTATTTT. J is TRBJ2-3 and V is TRBV5-4, with unresolved D. CDR3 length: 16 residues. The germline gives CDR1 SGHNT, CDR2 YYREEE (reference sequence). V was cut by 4 bases and J by 1 base, with 16 bases left in between.

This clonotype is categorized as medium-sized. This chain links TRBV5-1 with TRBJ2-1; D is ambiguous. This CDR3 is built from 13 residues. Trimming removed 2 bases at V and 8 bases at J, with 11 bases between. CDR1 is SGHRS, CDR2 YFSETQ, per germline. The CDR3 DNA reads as TGCGCCAGCAGCTTTAGTGGGGTGGATGAGCAGTTCTTC. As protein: CASSFSGVDEQFF.

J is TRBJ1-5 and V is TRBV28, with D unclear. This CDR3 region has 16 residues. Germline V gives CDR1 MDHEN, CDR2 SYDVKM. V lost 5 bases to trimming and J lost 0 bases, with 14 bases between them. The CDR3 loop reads CASSPGVSYSNQPQHF. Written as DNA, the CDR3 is TGTGCCAGCAGTCCCGGCGTGTCTTATAGCAATCAGCCCCAGCATTTT.